The T cell receptor (beta chain) under discussion was sequenced for a study of CD8 T cells in ankylosing spondylitis. Study findings and constraints: Those disease-linked clones were CD8+; they were also relatively rare in peripheral blood. Both synovial fluid and blood in reactive arthritis had previously been reported to carry some motif variants. Disease-linked clones reportedly concentrated significantly in matched ankylosing spondylitis synovial fluid. There was a TCR beta motif, made of several highly homologous variants, that appeared characteristic of ankylosing spondylitis blood.

Trimming removed 5 bases from V and 4 bases from J; junction bases left unmatched: 5. Germline V gene lookup returns CDR1 SGHRS and CDR2 YFSETQ. This CDR3 comprises 13 residues. The TCR beta libraries were generated through quantitative 5'-RACE incorporating molecular barcodes. MiXCR, run by TCRdb on the 5' RACE reads, gives a single entry per CDR3 protein. There are 330,000 or so distinct CDR3 sequences in the sample; roughly 8% occur only once, and 14% to 15% lies in the top ten. This clonotype was detected only a few times. Antigen unknown. The sample consisted of blood, either unsorted or a sorted T cell fraction (not recorded which). The sequence came from a male donor with ankylosing spondylitis. The V call is TRBV5-1, the J call TRBJ2-7; TRBD1 matches at 8 bases. The CDR3 here is CASSRDRQYEQYF. The CDR3 DNA reads TGCGCCAGCAGTCGGGACAGGCAGTACGAGCAGTACTTC.